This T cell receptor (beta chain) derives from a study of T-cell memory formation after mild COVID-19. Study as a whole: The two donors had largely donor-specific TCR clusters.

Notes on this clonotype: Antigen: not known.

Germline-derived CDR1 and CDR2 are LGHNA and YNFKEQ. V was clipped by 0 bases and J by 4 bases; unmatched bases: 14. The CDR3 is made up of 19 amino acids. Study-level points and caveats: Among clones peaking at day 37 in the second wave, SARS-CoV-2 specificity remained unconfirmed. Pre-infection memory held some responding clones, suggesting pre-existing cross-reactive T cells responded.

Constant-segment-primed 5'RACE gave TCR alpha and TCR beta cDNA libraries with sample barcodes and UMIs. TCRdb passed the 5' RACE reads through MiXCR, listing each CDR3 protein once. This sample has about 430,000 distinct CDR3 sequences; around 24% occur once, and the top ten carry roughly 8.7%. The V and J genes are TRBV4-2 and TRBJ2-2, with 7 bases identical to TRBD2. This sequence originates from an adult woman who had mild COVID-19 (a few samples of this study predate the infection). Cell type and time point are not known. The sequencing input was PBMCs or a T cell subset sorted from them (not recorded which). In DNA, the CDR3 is TGTGCCAGCAGCCAAGATCCGGGAGGCTCGTTCGGGGGCACCGGGGAGCTGTTTTTT. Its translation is CASSQDPGGSFGGTGELFF.